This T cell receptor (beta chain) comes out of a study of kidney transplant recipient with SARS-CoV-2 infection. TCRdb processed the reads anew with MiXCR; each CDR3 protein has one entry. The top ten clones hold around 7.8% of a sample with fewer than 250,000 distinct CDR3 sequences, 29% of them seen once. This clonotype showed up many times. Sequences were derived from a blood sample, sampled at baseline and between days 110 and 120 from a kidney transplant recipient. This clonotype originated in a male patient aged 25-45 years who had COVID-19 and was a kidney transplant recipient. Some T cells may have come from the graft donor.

The CDR3 spells CSATDGEMNTEAFF. CDR3 nucleotides: TGCAGTGCCACGGACGGGGAAATGAACACTGAAGCTTTCTTT. The J gene is TRBJ1-1, the V gene TRBV20-1, with unresolved D. This CDR3 has 14 amino acids. Trimming cost V 6 bases and J 0 bases, with 14 bases left between them. Germline values: CDR1 DFQATT, CDR2 SNEGSKA (reference sequence).